This T cell receptor (beta chain) was identified during a study of shared clonotypes between healthy human individuals. Across the whole study: Three men and a couple of women, aged 18 to 49, were donors. The plates for each donor numbered three CD4 naive, three CD4 memory, two CD8 naive and one CD8 memory.

Method: immunoSEQ multiplex PCR; TCRdb's copy keeps in-frame clones and lacks some. The profile shows about 1 million clones, approximately 70% of them singletons. The CDR3 runs 14 residues. V lost 7 bases, J lost 5 bases, and 9 bases stayed unmatched. The germline CDR1 and CDR2 sequences are SGHRS and YFSETQ. The sequence came from a man in his late teens or twenties in good health. Sequencing input: memory CD4+ T cells sorted from blood. Sample subset: CD45RA-negative fraction. The J gene is TRBJ1-1, the V gene TRBV5-1, with TRBD1 matching 9 bases. This CDR3 reads CASAQGASGTEAFF. The CDR3 DNA sequence: TGCGCCAGCGCACAGGGGGCTAGTGGGACTGAAGCTTTCTTT.